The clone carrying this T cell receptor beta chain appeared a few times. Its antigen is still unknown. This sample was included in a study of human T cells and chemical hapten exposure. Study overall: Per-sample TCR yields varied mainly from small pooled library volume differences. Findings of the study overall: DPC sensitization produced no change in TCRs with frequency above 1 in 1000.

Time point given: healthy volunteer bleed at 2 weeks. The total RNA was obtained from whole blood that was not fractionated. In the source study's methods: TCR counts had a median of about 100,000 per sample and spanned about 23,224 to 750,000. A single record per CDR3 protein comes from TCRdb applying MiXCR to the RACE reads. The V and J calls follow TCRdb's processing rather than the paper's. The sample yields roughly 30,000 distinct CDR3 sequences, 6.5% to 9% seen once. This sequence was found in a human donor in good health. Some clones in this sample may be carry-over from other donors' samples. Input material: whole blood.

CDR3 nucleotides: TGTGCCAGCAGTTACTCTAGCGGGAGACTCACAGATACGCAGTATTTT. It codes for CASSYSSGRLTDTQYF. The chain is built from TRBV6-2 or TRBV6-3 and TRBJ2-3, with TRBD2 identical over 9 bases. The CDR3 spans 16 residues. CDR1 and CDR2 from the germline V gene are MNHEY and SVGEGT. The V gene end was trimmed by 0 bases and the J gene end by 2 bases; junction bases not matched to a gene: 3.